This T cell receptor (delta chain) is drawn from a study of γδ T cells in repeated Plasmodium falciparum infection (dated by TCRdb to about 2021). Regarding the complete study: The natural-infection arm enrolled Malian children exposed to intense seasonal malaria transmission, compared against age and gender matched Australian children. Samples from controlled-infection subjects were taken at baseline, right before selected infections, and 21 days after each infection. The study examined how repeated Plasmodium falciparum infection shapes the human gammadelta T cell repertoire, using natural infection in Mali and controlled human malaria infection. Four controlled human malaria infections were administered to about five malaria-naive U.S. adults over around 600 days by bites from P. falciparum NF54-infected Anopheles stephensi mosquitoes. Malian gammadelta TCR repertoires were analysed cross-sectionally during no-transmission periods and were analysed longitudinally across acute febrile malaria episodes.

Concerning this clone: The clone's antigen remains unknown. It may be a read error: a sequence one base away is much more abundant. The same CDR3 is also encoded by other DNA sequences in this sample.

For bulk TCR repertoire analysis, Vgamma9/Vdelta2+ and Vdelta2-negative gammadelta T cell populations were isolated by flow sorting from peripheral blood mononuclear cells. The cysteine opens and the phenylalanine closes a CDR3 of 16 amino acids. Only CDR3 DNA remains: 48 bases, in frame from the first base. CDR1 and CDR2 are read off the germline V gene as TSWWSYY and QGS. Results and caveats for the whole study, not just this receptor: A highly stable polyclonal repertoire over time and infection, with many inter-individual overlapping TCRgamma sequences, was shown by Vgamma9/Vdelta2+ TCR repertoires. Repeated controlled infections appeared to drive waves of new clonotype selection in Vdelta2-negative, largely Vdelta1+, gammadelta TCR repertoires. Compared with Australian children, Malian children appeared to have Vdelta2-negative gammadelta TCR repertoires that were more clonally expanded, less diverse and less shared. The controlled-infection cohort was small, limiting analysis of inter-individual variability in gammadelta T cell responses. Generalizability was limited because the Malian cohort came from a small rural village made up predominantly of one ethnic group.

The library was obtained by multiplex PCR. Instrument on record: Illumina MiSeq. Each sorted gammadelta T cell sample was sequenced for both the TCR gamma (TRG) and TCR delta (TRD) chains. Per the source publication's procedure: Repertoire analyses included clonotype tree plots, accumulated frequency of the top 20 clonotypes, diversity index (DI) and D75 metrics. Identical DNA sequences were merged into single rows after TCRdb reprocessed the public reads with CATT. These V and J calls derive from TCRdb rather than the authors' analysis. In all, the sample holds around 86,000 delta-chain clones, and 1.4% of those were seen once. The ten most abundant clones make up 9% of the sample.

The sample consisted of gamma-delta T cells from blood. This sequence uses TRDV1 and TRDJ1; tentative D gene TRDD3, with 6 bases matching. The receptor comes from a pool of human donors (malaria-infected and uninfected, not separated). The nucleotide sequence is given as TGTGCTCTGGGGGCCCGCTGGGGAACTCACACCGATAAACTCATCTTT. Translated, it reads CALGARWGTHTDKLIF.